The source of this TCR beta chain is a study of Graves' ophthalmopathy and Graves' hyperthyroidism. Overall study findings and caveats: Most expanded clonotypes from thyroid (those above 0.001 frequency) were also found in blood.

RNA transcripts yielded amplified TCR beta CDR3 regions. Amplification began with first-round RT-PCR using HTBI primers, then second-round multiplex PCR was performed. TCRdb reprocessed the multiplex PCR reads with MiXCR, giving one entry per CDR3 protein. Here the sample spans about 700,000 distinct CDR3 sequences, 35% to 50% being singletons. For this clonotype: Its antigen is as yet unknown.

In germline, CDR1 is SGHRS, CDR2 YFSETQ. CDR3 size: 12 residues. V lost 5 bases and J 5 bases, leaving 7 bases between the germline ends. The source is an adult man with Graves' ophthalmopathy. The sample consisted of peripheral blood. The chain employs TRBV5-1 and TRBJ2-2; D not resolved. CDR3 in DNA: TGCGCCAGCAGGTTTTCGACCGGGGAGCTGTTTTTT. Translating gives CASRFSTGELFF.